The clone carrying this T cell receptor (beta chain) was detected many times. Unique molecular identifiers were used to barcode this TCRbeta library. TCRdb reanalysed the PCR reads using MiXCR and keeps one entry per CDR3 protein. The table lists hundreds of thousands of distinct CDR3 sequences, roughly 15% of them singletons. V lost 5 bases and J lost 6; bases outside the gene matches: 2. The CDR3 totals 12 residues. Germline values: CDR1 SGHVS, CDR2 FNYEAQ. This sample is drawn from a study of T-cell reconstitution after alpha-beta-depleted transplantation in children. This chain connects TRBV7-6 to TRBJ2-7, with 9 bases aligning to TRBD1. Material: PBMCs from the stem cell graft donor, obtained from the stem cell graft. This clonotype was obtained from a human donor who donated a stem cell graft to a child with acute myeloid leukemia. The CDR3 DNA is TGTGCCAGCAGCGCGGACAGGGGCGAGCAGTACTTC. This sequence encodes CASSADRGEQYF.